This TCR beta chain was found in a study of read filtering for tumor transcriptome and immune sequencing. Turning to the study itself: After DNase treatment, RNA was made into whole-transcriptome libraries.

This clonotype was counted at least ten times. Its antigen is unknown. Bone marrow was sampled from every patient at the time of active disease. J gave up 8 bases and V 6 bases, and 13 bases lay outside the gene matches. CDR1 is DFQATT and CDR2 is SNEGSKA in the germline V gene (reference sequence). This CDR3 spans 14 amino acids. The library was built from about 400 ng RNA with molecular barcoded adaptors for alpha/delta and beta/gamma chains. One entry per CDR3 protein, called by TCRdb with MiXCR from the reads. The sample lists 62,000 or so distinct CDR3 sequences, more than 20% occurring once. Broader study findings: The CD138-negative fraction was mixed bone marrow immune cells, not pure T cells. Approximately 82% of IR-seq clonotypes had a single read, yet these held around 3.3% of reads.

The receptor was derived from a donor aged 40 or older with multiple myeloma. V gene TRBV20-1 combines with J gene TRBJ2-1, with 7 bases aligning to TRBD2. The material sequenced was a population of CD138-negative cells sorted from bone marrow. The CDR3 nucleotides are TGCAGTGCCCCGCGACGCGGGAGTATCGATGAGCAGTTCTTC. Translating gives CSAPRRGSIDEQFF.